Each of the 18 T cell receptor beta chains below was sequenced from the same sample in a study of blood T cell repertoires in COVID-19. The method was immunoSEQ multiplex PCR; TCRdb's version includes in-frame clones alone and lacks a portion of them. Altogether 140,000 to 150,000 clones are present, around nine tenths being singletons, with the ten largest covering approximately 1.2%. Sequencing was done on a sample of PBMCs or T cells enriched from blood (not recorded which). These TCRs come from a woman aged 25 to 39 with acute COVID-19.

V and J are TRBV18 and TRBJ2-1; TRBD2 matches 10 bases. Germline-derived CDR1 and CDR2 are KGHSH and LQKENI. This CDR3 is 15 amino acids long. Losses at the gene ends were 6 bases for V and 1 base for J; bases not matched to a gene: 3. CDR3 DNA: TGTGCCAGCTCTATAGCGGGAGGTTCCTACAATGAGCAGTTCTTC. Translated, it gives CASSIAGGSYNEQFF.

The chain recombines TRBV7-9 with TRBJ2-1; D not certain. The CDR3 contains 12 residues. CDR1 is SEHNR and CDR2 is FQNEAQ in the germline V gene (reference sequence). V lost 7 bases and J lost 9, with 13 bases in between. CDR3 region: CASNFAAVEQFF. CDR3 nucleotides: TGTGCCAGCAATTTTGCGGCAGTTGAGCAGTTCTTC. The variable domain in full, completed from reference TRBV7-9 and TRBJ2-1, reads DTGVSQNPRHKITKRGQNVTFRCDPISEHNRLYWYRQTLGQGPEFLTYFQNEAQLEKSRLLSDRFSAERPKGSFSTLEIQRTEQGDSAMYLCASNFAAVEQFFGPGTRLTVL.

This clone was detected only a few times. This same CDR3 is encoded by further DNA sequences in the sample. The chain recombines TRBV5-1 with TRBJ2-1, with 10 bases matching TRBD2. Unmatched junction bases numbered 6, after V lost 4 bases and J lost 8 bases. The length of the CDR3 is 14 residues. CDR1 is SGHRS, CDR2 YFSETQ, per germline. The CDR3: CASSRAGGRDEQFF. The CDR3 DNA follows: TGCGCCAGCAGCCGAGCGGGGGGGCGGGATGAGCAGTTCTTC.

The V call is TRBV28, the J call TRBJ1-2, with D perhaps matching TRBD1 (6 bases). The V end was cut by 5 bases, the J end by 2 bases, with 21 bases between. The CDR3 totals 17 residues. Germline lookup yields CDR1 MDHEN and CDR2 SYDVKM. CDR3 residues: CASSQGQLRHLNYGYTF. The CDR3 DNA follows: TGTGCCAGCAGTCAAGGACAGCTACGACACTTGAACTATGGCTACACCTTC.

The CDR3 reads CASSLIAGVDTQYF. CDR3 sequence (DNA): TGTGCCAGCAGCTTAATAGCGGGAGTAGATACGCAGTATTTT. The chain has TRBV7-3 and TRBJ2-3; 9 nucleotides align to TRBD2. CDR1 and CDR2 (germline): SGHTA, FQGTGA. Losses at the gene ends were 1 base for V and 5 bases for J; bases not matched to a gene: 1. This CDR3 comprises 14 residues.

This rearrangement joins TRBV6-5 to TRBJ2-5; 8 nucleotides align to TRBD1. Trimming took 8 bases from V and 4 from J; bases not matched to a gene: 0. The length of the CDR3 is 11 residues. The V gene's germline CDR1 is MNHEY and CDR2 SVGAGI. DNA for the CDR3: TGTGCCAGCGGGACAGGAGAGACCCAGTACTTC. This translates into CASGTGETQYF.

The chain is built from TRBV7-2 and TRBJ1-4; 12 bases agree with TRBD1. The CDR3 is 15 residues long. With 5 bases clipped from V and 8 bases from J, the junction kept 6 bases outside the gene matches. The V gene's germline CDR1 is SGHTA and CDR2 FQGNSA. CDR3 sequence reads: CASSLGTGGREKLFF. In DNA form, the CDR3 reads TGTGCCAGCAGCCTCGGGACAGGGGGCAGAGAAAAACTGTTTTTT. Combining the CDR3 with reference TRBV7-2 and TRBJ1-4 gives the whole variable domain GAGVSQSPSNKVTEKGKDVELRCDPISGHTALYWYRQSLGQGLEFLIYFQGNSAPDKSGLPSDRFSAERTGGSVSTLTIQRTQQEDSAVYLCASSLGTGGREKLFFGSGTQLSVL.

CDR3 DNA: TGTGCCAGCAGTTTAGTAAGGGGCTCTGGGGCCAACGTCCTGACTTTC. Translated: CASSLVRGSGANVLTF. The rearrangement joins TRBV28 to TRBJ2-6, with TRBD1 as a possible D gene (5 bases). V was cut by 2 bases and J by 0 bases, with 8 bases left in between. The CDR3 extends over 16 amino acids. The germline V gene encodes CDR1 MDHEN and CDR2 SYDVKM.

V usage is TRBV18 and J usage is TRBJ2-7; the match to TRBD2 covers 13 bases. The CDR3 spans 17 residues. CDR1 is KGHSH, CDR2 LQKENI, per germline. V gave up 3 bases and J gave up 5 bases; unmatched junction bases: 10. This CDR3 is CASSPPGTSGVWNEQYF. The CDR3 DNA is TGTGCCAGCTCACCCCCTGGGACTAGCGGGGTGTGGAACGAGCAGTACTTC.

Here the CDR3 reads CASSLEGRGIRLAKNIQYF. The DNA of the CDR3 is TGTGCCAGCAGCTTAGAGGGCAGGGGGATACGATTAGCCAAAAACATTCAGTACTTC. The chain joins TRBV7-2 to TRBJ2-4; TRBD1 matches 7 bases. V trimming: 1 base; J trimming: 0 bases; junction bases outside the gene matches: 12. The CDR3 sequence is 19 residues long. CDR1 is SGHTA and CDR2 is FQGNSA in the germline V gene.

The V and J genes are TRBV28 and TRBJ2-1, with D tentatively TRBD2 (6 bases). The CDR3 runs 18 residues. The V end lost 5 bases, the J end lost 2 bases, and 22 bases lay between the germline ends. CDR1 is MDHEN, CDR2 SYDVKM, per germline. CDR3 coding DNA: TGTGCCAGCAGTCCTGACCGGGACTTGGTATTCGCCTACAATGAGCAGTTCTTC. Its protein product is CASSPDRDLVFAYNEQFF. Based on the CDR3 plus reference TRBV28 and TRBJ2-1, the full variable domain is DVKVTQSSRYLVKRTGEKVFLECVQDMDHENMFWYRQDPGLGLRLIYFSYDVKMKEKGDIPEGYSVSREKKERFSLILESASTNQTSMYLCASSPDRDLVFAYNEQFFGPGTRLTVL.

The chain couples TRBV19 to TRBJ2-1, with a weak D call TRBD2 (6 bases). This CDR3 contains 14 residues. Germline-derived CDR1 and CDR2 are LNHDA and SQIVND (reference sequence). Trimming pared 4 bases from V and 9 bases from J, leaving 16 bases between. As DNA, the CDR3 is TGTGCCAGTAGTACCCTCCAACGGGAGTTTGAGCAGTTCTTC. Translating it yields CASSTLQREFEQFF.

The chain uses TRBV29-1 and TRBJ2-5; the match to TRBD1 covers 10 bases. The CDR3 contains 13 residues. In germline, CDR1 is SQVTM, CDR2 ANQGSEA. J was trimmed by 5 bases and V by 8 bases; bases with no gene match: 8. The CDR3 protein is CSSIGGQGETQYF. For the CDR3, the DNA is TGCAGCTCGATAGGGGGACAGGGGGAGACCCAGTACTTC.

The CDR3 region has the DNA TGTGCCAGCAGTTGGCAGGGTCACACTGAAGCTTTCTTT. Its protein product is CASSWQGHTEAFF. The chain couples TRBV27 to TRBJ1-1; a possible D gene is TRBD1 (5 bases). Trimming shortened V by 4 bases and J by 3 bases, and 9 bases separated the two germline ends. In germline, CDR1 is MNHEY, CDR2 SMNVEV (reference sequence). The CDR3 has 13 amino acids.

J is TRBJ2-7 and V is TRBV5-1, with TRBD1 as a possible D gene (6 bases). V gave up 0 bases and J gave up 1 base, with 14 bases separating them. The CDR3 spans 16 residues. Germline assignment: CDR1 SGHRS and CDR2 YFSETQ. The CDR3 nucleotides are TGCGCCAGCAGCTTGGTTGGGACACGAGATTCCTACGAGCAGTACTTC. Its protein product is CASSLVGTRDSYEQYF. The full variable domain, rest sourced from reference TRBV5-1 and TRBJ2-7, is KAGVTQTPRYLIKTRGQQVTLSCSPISGHRSVSWYQQTPGQGLQFLFEYFSETQRNKGNFPGRFSGRQFSNSRSEMNVSTLELGDSALYLCASSLVGTRDSYEQYFGPGTRLTVT.

In DNA, the CDR3 is TGTGCCAGCAGCTATACAGCTGACACTGAAGCTTTCTTT. It is translated as CASSYTADTEAFF. The chain is built from TRBV3-1 (or the pseudogene TRBV3-2) and TRBJ1-1; no clear D gene. CDR3 length: 13 amino acids. In germline, CDR1 is LGHDT, CDR2 YNNKEL (reference sequence). V was cut by 5 bases and J by 3 bases, with 10 bases left in between.

The chain links TRBV6-5 to TRBJ2-2, with 9 bases lining up with TRBD2. Trimming removed 4 bases from V and 6 bases from J; junction bases left unmatched: 3. Germline-derived CDR1 and CDR2 are MNHEY and SVGAGI. The CDR3 is made up of 14 amino acids. DNA for the CDR3: TGTGCCAGCAGTTGGCGGGAGGGCCCCGGGGAGCTGTTTTTT. Its protein is CASSWREGPGELFF.

DNA for the CDR3: TGTGCCACCAGCAGATCACCTCCATCCGGGGAAGGGTCCTACAATGAGCAGTTCTTC. This sequence encodes CATSRSPPSGEGSYNEQFF. The chain couples TRBV15 to TRBJ2-1, with D possibly TRBD2 on 5 matching bases. This CDR3 contains 19 residues. The V end was cut by 2 bases, the J end by 1 base, with 21 bases between. Germline assignment: CDR1 LNHNV and CDR2 YYDKDF (reference sequence).